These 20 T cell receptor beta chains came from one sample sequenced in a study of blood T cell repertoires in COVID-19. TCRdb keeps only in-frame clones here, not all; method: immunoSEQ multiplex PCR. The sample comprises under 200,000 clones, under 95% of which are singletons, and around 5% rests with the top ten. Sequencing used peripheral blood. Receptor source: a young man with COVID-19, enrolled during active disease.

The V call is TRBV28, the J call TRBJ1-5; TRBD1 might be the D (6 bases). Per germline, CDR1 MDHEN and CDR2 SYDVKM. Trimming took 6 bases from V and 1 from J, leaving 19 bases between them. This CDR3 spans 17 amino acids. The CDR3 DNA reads TGTGCCAGCAGAACCTATACCATCAGGGGCAGCAATCAGCCCCAGCATTTT. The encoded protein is CASRTYTIRGSNQPQHF. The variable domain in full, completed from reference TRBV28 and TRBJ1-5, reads DVKVTQSSRYLVKRTGEKVFLECVQDMDHENMFWYRQDPGLGLRLIYFSYDVKMKEKGDIPEGYSVSREKKERFSLILESASTNQTSMYLCASRTYTIRGSNQPQHFGDGTRLSIL.

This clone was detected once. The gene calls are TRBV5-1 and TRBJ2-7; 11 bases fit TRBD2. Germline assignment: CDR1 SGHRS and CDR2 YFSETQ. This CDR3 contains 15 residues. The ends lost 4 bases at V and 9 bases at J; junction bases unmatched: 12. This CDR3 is CASSPGLAGGTVQYF. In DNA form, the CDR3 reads TGCGCCAGCAGCCCCGGACTAGCGGGCGGTACGGTGCAGTACTTC. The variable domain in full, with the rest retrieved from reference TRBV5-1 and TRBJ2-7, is KAGVTQTPRYLIKTRGQQVTLSCSPISGHRSVSWYQQTPGQGLQFLFEYFSETQRNKGNFPGRFSGRQFSNSRSEMNVSTLELGDSALYLCASSPGLAGGTVQYFGPGTRLTVT.

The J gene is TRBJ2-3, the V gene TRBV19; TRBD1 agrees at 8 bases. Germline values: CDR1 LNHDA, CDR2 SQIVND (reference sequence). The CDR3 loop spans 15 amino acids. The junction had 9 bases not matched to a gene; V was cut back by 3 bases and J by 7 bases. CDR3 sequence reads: CASSITRQGINTQYF. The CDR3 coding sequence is TGTGCCAGTAGTATTACCCGACAGGGGATTAATACGCAGTATTTT.

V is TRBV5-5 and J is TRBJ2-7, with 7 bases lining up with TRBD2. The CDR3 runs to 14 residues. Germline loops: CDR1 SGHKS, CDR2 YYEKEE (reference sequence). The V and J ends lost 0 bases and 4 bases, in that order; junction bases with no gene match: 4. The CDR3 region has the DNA TGTGCCAGCAGCTTGGAACTAGCGACATACGAGCAGTACTTC. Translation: CASSLELATYEQYF. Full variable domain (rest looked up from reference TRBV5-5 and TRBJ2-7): DAGVTQSPTHLIKTRGQQVTLRCSPISGHKSVSWYQQVLGQGPQFIFQYYEKEERGRGNFPDRFSARQFPNYSSELNVNALLLGDSALYLCASSLELATYEQYFGPGTRLTVT.

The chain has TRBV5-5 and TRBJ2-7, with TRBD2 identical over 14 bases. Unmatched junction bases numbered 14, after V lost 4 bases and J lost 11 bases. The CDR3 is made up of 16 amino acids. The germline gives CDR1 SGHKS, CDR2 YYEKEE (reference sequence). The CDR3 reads CASSPGTSGSGGVEYF. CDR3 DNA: TGTGCCAGCAGCCCCGGGACTAGCGGGAGCGGGGGGGTGGAGTACTTC.

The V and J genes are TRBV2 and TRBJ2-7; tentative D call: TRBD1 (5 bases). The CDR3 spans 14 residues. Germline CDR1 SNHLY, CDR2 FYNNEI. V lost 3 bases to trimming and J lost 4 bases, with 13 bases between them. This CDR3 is CASSDGRANYEQYF. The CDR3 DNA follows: TGTGCCAGCAGTGATGGCAGGGCAAATTACGAGCAGTACTTC. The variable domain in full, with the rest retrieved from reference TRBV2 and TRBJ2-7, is EPEVTQTPSHQVTQMGQEVILRCVPISNHLYFYWYRQILGQKVEFLVSFYNNEISEKSEIFDDQFSVERPDGSNFTLKIRSTKLEDSAMYFCASSDGRANYEQYFGPGTRLTVT.

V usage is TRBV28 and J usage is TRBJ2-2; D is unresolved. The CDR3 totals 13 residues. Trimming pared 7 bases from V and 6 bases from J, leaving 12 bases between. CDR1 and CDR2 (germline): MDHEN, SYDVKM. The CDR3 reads CASTSLFAGELFF. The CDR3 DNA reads TGTGCCAGCACCTCTCTTTTTGCCGGGGAGCTGTTTTTT. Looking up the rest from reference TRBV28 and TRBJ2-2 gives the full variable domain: DVKVTQSSRYLVKRTGEKVFLECVQDMDHENMFWYRQDPGLGLRLIYFSYDVKMKEKGDIPEGYSVSREKKERFSLILESASTNQTSMYLCASTSLFAGELFFGEGSRLTVL.

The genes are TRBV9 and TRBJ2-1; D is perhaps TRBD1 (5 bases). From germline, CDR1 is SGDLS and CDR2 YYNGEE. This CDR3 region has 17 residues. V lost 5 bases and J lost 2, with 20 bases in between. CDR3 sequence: CASRAGDSLSTYNEQFF. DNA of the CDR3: TGTGCCAGCAGAGCAGGCGACAGCCTCTCTACCTACAATGAGCAGTTCTTC.

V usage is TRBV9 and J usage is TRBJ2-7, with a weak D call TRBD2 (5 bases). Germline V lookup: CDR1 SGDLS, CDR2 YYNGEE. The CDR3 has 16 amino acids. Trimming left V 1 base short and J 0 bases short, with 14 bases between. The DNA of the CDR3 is TGTGCCAGCAGCGTAAATCCGAGGGATAGCTCCTACGAGCAGTACTTC. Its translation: CASSVNPRDSSYEQYF.

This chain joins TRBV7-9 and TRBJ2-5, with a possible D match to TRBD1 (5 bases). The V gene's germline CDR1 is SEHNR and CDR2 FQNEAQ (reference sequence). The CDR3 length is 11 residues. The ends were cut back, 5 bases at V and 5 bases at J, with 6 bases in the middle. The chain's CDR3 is CASSRQETQYF. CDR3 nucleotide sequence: TGTGCCAGCAGCCGACAGGAGACCCAGTACTTC.

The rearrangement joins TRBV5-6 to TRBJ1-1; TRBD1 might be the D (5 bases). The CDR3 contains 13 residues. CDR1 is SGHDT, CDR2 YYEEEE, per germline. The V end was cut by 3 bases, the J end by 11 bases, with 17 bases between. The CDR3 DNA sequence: TGTGCCAGCAGCTGGGGGGTCCGGGTCGGCGCTTTCTTT. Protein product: CASSWGVRVGAFF.

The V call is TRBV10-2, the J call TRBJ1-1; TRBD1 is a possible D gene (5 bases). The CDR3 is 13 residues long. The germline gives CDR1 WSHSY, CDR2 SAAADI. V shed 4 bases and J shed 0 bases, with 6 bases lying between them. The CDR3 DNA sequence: TGCGCCAGCAGTGGGACACTGAACACTGAAGCTTTCTTT. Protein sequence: CASSGTLNTEAFF.

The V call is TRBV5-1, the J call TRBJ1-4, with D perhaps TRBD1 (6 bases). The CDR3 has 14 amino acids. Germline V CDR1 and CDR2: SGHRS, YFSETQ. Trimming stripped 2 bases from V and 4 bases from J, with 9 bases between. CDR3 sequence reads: CASSFRGLNEKLFF. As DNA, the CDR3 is TGCGCCAGCAGCTTCAGGGGTCTTAATGAAAAACTGTTTTTT.

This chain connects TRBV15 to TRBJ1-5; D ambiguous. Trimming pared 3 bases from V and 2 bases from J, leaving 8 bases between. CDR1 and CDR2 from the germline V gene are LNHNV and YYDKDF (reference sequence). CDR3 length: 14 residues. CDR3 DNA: TGTGCCACCAGCAGCTCCCTTCGCAATCAGCCCCAGCATTTT. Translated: CATSSSLRNQPQHF.

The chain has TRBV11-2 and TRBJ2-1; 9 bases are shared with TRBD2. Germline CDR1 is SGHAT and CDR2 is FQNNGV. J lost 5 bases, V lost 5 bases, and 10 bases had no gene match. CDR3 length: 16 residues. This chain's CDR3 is CASSRLASGTDNEQFF. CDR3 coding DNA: TGTGCCAGCAGCCGCCTGGCTAGCGGGACCGACAATGAGCAGTTCTTC. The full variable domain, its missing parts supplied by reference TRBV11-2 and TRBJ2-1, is EAGVAQSPRYKIIEKRQSVAFWCNPISGHATLYWYQQILGQGPKLLIQFQNNGVVDDSQLPKDRFSAERLKGVDSTLKIQPAKLEDSAVYLCASSRLASGTDNEQFFGPGTRLTVL.

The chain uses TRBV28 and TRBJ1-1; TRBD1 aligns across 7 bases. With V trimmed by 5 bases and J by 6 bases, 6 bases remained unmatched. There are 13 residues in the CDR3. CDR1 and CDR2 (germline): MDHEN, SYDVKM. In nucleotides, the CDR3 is TGTGCCAGCAGTATCGGGACAGCGGCTGAAGCTTTCTTT. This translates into CASSIGTAAEAFF.

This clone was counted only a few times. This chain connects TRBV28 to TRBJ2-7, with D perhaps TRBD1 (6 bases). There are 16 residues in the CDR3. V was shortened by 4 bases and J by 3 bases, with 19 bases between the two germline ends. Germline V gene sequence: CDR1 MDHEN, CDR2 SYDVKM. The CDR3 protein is CASSSTGRGGIYEQYF. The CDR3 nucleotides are TGTGCCAGCAGTTCCACGGGCAGGGGTGGGATCTACGAGCAGTACTTC.

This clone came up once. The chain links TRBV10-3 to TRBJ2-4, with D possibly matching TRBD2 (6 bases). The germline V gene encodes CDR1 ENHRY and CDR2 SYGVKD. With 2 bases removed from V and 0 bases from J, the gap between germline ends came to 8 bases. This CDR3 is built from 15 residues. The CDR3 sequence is CAISETGVAKNIQYF. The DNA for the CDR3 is TGTGCCATCAGTGAGACGGGAGTAGCCAAAAACATTCAGTACTTC.

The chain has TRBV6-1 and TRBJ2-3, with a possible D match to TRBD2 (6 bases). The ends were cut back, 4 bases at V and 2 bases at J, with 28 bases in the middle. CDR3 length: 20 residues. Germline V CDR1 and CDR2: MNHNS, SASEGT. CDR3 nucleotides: TGTGCCAGCAGTGCGACTGGGCCGGGGGAATCGCCGTTCTACACAGATACGCAGTATTTT. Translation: CASSATGPGESPFYTDTQYF.

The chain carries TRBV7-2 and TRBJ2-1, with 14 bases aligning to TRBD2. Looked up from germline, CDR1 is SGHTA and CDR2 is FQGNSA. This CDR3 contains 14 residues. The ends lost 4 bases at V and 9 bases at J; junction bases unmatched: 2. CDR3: CASSSGLAGVEQFF. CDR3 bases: TGTGCCAGCAGCTCGGGACTAGCGGGAGTTGAGCAGTTCTTC.